The source of this TCR beta chain is a study of cytomegalovirus exposure and HLA in healthy donors. Whole-study findings and limits: Further analysis, carried out later, found HLA-associated TCR beta chains more clonally expanded than equally common other chains. Some TCR beta chains (164 of them) were listed as cytomegalovirus-associated. CMV serostatus stood as the only immune exposure information on hand.

The PCR contained 60 Vbeta and 13 Jbeta primers. Only in-frame clones appear in the TCRdb table, and some are missing; sequencing was by immunoSEQ multiplex PCR. The sample carries around 130,000 clones, just under 75% recorded once. Germline V gives CDR1 SNHLY, CDR2 FYNNEI. V trimming: 7 bases; J trimming: 0 bases; junction bases outside the gene matches: 7. The CDR3 has 16 residues. A note on this clone: Its antigen is not known.

The receptor was isolated from a man aged 40-50 years in good health and CMV-seropositive. This rearrangement joins TRBV2 to TRBJ1-5, with TRBD1 identical over 9 bases. Sequencing was done on a sample of PBMCs. CDR3 in amino acids: CASKGQGPYSNQPQHF. For the CDR3, the DNA is TGTGCCAGCAAGGGACAGGGCCCTTATAGCAATCAGCCCCAGCATTTT.